Detailed here is one TCR beta chain. Antigen unknown. V lost 0 bases and J 4 bases, leaving 15 bases between the germline ends. Germline values: CDR1 DFQATT, CDR2 SNEGSKA (reference sequence). CDR3 length equals 15 residues. This specimen belongs to a study of T cell repertoires in cytomegalovirus infection. Background on the study: Matching HLA type and CMV infection were both indicated by public TCR beta signatures.

Study-level findings and limits: Cumulative frequency (of public TCR beta family members) identified carriers of CMV plus the relevant HLA. Clonotype analysis showed dominance of the ex vivo response by HLA-C-restricted CMV-specific TCR beta clonotypes.

TCRdb used MiXCR to reprocess the reads, holding one entry per CDR3 protein. This table holds 200,000 to 300,000 distinct CDR3 sequences, 10% to 15% found once. The chain combines TRBV20-1 with TRBJ1-2; D remains ambiguous. This TCR derives from a human donor in good health (CMV status not recorded). Some clones in this sample may be carry-over from other donors' samples. Material for sequencing was PBMCs. The CDR3 DNA sequence: TGCAGTGCTAGAGATTTAAGCAGGTCTCCCTATGGCTACACCTTC. Residues: CSARDLSRSPYGYTF.